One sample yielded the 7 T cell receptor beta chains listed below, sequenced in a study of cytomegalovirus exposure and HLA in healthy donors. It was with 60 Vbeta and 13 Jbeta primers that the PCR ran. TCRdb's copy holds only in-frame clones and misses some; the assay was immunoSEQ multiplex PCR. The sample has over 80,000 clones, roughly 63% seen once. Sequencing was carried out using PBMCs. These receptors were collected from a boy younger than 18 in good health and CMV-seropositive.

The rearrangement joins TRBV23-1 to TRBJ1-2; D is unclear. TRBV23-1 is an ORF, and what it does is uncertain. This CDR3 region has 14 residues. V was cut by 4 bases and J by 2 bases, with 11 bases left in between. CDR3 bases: TGCGCCAGCAGTCTTGCGCATCTGAACTATGGCTACACCTTC. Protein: CASSLAHLNYGYTF.

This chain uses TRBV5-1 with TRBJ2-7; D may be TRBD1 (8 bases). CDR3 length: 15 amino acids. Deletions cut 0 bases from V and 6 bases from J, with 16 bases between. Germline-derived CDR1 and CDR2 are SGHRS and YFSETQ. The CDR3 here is CASSLEQGGIGEQYF. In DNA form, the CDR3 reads TGCGCCAGCAGCTTGGAACAGGGGGGGATCGGCGAGCAGTACTTC.

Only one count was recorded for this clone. In DNA, the CDR3 is TGTGCCAGCAGCCCCAGGTCGGTGGCAACTAATGAAAAACTGTTTTTT. Encoded protein: CASSPRSVATNEKLFF. The V gene is TRBV28, the J gene TRBJ1-4; D is unresolved. Trimming removed 6 bases at V and 0 bases at J, with 14 bases between. The CDR3 covers 16 residues. Germline CDR1 is MDHEN and CDR2 is SYDVKM.

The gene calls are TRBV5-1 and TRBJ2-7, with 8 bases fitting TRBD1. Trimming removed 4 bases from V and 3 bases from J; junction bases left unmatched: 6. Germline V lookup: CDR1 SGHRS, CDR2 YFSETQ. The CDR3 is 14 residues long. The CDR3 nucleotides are TGCGCCAGCAGCCCTGGACAGGGAAACTACGAGCAGTACTTC. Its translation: CASSPGQGNYEQYF.

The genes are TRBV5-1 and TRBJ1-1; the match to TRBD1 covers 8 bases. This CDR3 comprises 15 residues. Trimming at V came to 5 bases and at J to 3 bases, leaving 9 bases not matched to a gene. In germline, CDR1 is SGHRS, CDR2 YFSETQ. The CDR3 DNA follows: TGCGCCAGCAGTCCCGGGACAGGTTACGACACTGAAGCTTTCTTT. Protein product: CASSPGTGYDTEAFF.

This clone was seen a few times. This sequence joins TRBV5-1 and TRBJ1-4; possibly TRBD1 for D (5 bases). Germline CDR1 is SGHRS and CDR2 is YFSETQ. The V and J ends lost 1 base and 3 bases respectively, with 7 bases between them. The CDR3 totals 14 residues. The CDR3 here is CASSLRGSNEKLFF. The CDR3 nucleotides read TGCGCCAGCAGCTTGCGGGGGTCTAATGAAAAACTGTTTTTT.

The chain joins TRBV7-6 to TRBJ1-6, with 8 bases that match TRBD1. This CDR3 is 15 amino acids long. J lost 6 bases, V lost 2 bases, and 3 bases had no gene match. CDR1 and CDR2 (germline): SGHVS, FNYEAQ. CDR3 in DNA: TGTGCCAGCAGCTTACAGACAGGGGTTAATTCACCCCTCCACTTT. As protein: CASSLQTGVNSPLHF.